This T cell receptor beta chain is drawn from a study of blood T cell repertoires in COVID-19. Profiling relied on immunoSEQ multiplex PCR, and the TCRdb table lists in-frame clones only, not all of them. The profile shows approximately 260,000 clones, around four fifths of them singletons. A word on this clone: This same CDR3 is encoded by further DNA sequences in the sample.

CDR3 length: 14 amino acids. V was clipped by 3 bases and J by 7 bases; unmatched bases: 3. The germline CDR1 and CDR2 sequences are LGHDT and YNNKEL (reference sequence). V gene TRBV3-1 (or the pseudogene TRBV3-2) combines with J gene TRBJ1-4; 9 bases align to TRBD1. Sequenced sample: peripheral blood. The TCR originated in a man aged 60 to 75 who had recovered from COVID-19. CDR3 sequence: CASSQRQGGEKLFF. The CDR3 coding sequence is TGTGCCAGCAGCCAGAGACAGGGGGGTGAAAAACTGTTTTTT.